This TCR beta chain originates from a study of blood T cell repertoires in COVID-19. Study as a whole: The United States, Italy and Spain were the sources of the acute and convalescent COVID-19 samples. In each case, the material was cDNA or gDNA derived from T cells, B-cell-depleted T cells, or PBMCs.

Germline assignment: CDR1 MRHNA and CDR2 SNTAGT. The CDR3 sequence is 14 residues long. V dropped 0 bases and J dropped 10; count of bases not matched to a gene: 6. In the authors' methods: From reference gene primer amplification, estimates of nucleated cell counts were derived. Generated by immunoSEQ multiplex PCR, the TCRdb table keeps only in-frame clones and is missing some. Clone size and the V and J calls come from that table; the DNA yielded D and trimming. The sample has several thousand clones, about 86% seen once. The V call is TRBV6-4, the J call TRBJ2-1, with 7 bases identical to TRBD2. This receptor was obtained from a human donor in a cohort sampled during active COVID-19. The sequenced material came from peripheral blood. The CDR3 DNA follows: TGTGCCAGCAGTGACTCGACTACGACTAGCGAGCAGTTCTTC. It encodes CASSDSTTTSEQFF.